The TCR beta chain described here comes from a study of T cell responses to AZD1222 COVID-19 vaccine (dated by TCRdb to the early 2020s). Describing the broader study: AZD1222 recipients given second doses at about 4 weeks or at about 12 weeks were pooled, since spike-specific TCR depth and breadth were not found to differ between the two schedules. TCR sequencing was performed for 230 to 250 trial participants, of whom 207 were given two doses of AZD1222 and approximately 25 were given two doses of MenACWY control vaccine. Trial participants were enrolled by age into 18-55, 56-69 and 70-plus year subgroups, with about 150, 28 and 57 TCR-sequenced participants respectively. General study outcomes and caveats: Participants were mostly white British, with more females than males. The authors suggested clonal diversity may have been underestimated. Reportedly, almost half of the unique spike-specific TCRs recognized epitopes lying outside the regions that are mutated in the B.1.351 and B.1.1.7 variants. Spike-specific TCR breadth and depth rose significantly after two AZD1222 doses compared with day 0 and with MenACWY recipients. Because no day 14 peak-response samples were available, repertoires were characterized only after the peak T cell response. Conclusions about previously exposed vaccinees are limited because only six or seven AZD1222 recipients were SARS-CoV-2 seropositive at baseline. In the small 56-69-year group, the increase in depth fell short of significance, most likely because of low power. Vaccine-associated CD4 TCRs spanned the whole spike protein, with dominant responses in regions 160-218 and 743-854.

With respect to this clone: Its recognized antigen is unknown. There are no base qualities to consult, and no much larger clone falls within one base.

In the paper's terms, the time point label means: baseline before first vaccination. Vaccinee samples came from UK trials COV001 and COV002, including a single-blind randomized controlled phase 2/3 trial of AZD1222 (ChAdOx1 nCoV-19) in healthy adults. Trial participant PBMC samples were collected at day 0 and day 28 after the second dose for TCRbeta chain sequencing. The CDR3 regions of human TCRbeta chains were analyzed by immunosequencing. The source study handled its data this way. TCRs in the repertoires were matched against a reference library of SARS-CoV-2-specific TCRs that had been generated with the MIRA antigen-specificity platform. Breadth was defined as the fraction of unique TCRs that were SARS-CoV-2-associated. Depth was defined as the fraction of total T cells that were SARS-CoV-2-associated. Using the MIRA data, each spike-specific TCR was assigned both to the spike region to which the TCR was reactive and to a CD4 or CD8 class. Log10-transformed breadth and depth values were compared by one-way ANOVA with Sidak's multiple comparisons tests. The table comes from immuneACCESS by way of TCRdb, which keeps in-frame sequences with V and J called. Part of the clones is missing from these tables; in studies checked, under half for an unresolved V gene and the rest for unknown reasons. That table supplies the V and J calls and clone size; D and trimming were determined from the DNA. The sample includes 150,000 to 200,000 clones, with 85% to 95% observed a single time. 1% to 1.5% of the sample is held by the ten biggest clonotypes.

Looking up the germline V gene yields CDR1 SGHVS and CDR2 FNYEAQ. V ends up 6 bases short and J 1 base short, with an unmatched junction base count of 3. The CDR3 measures 14 amino acids from cysteine to phenylalanine. The DNA shown is the 42-base CDR3, in frame from base 1. The chain is made from TRBV7-6 and TRBJ1-5, with 7 bases in between that match TRBD1. This clonotype was sampled from an adult in good health. The input for sequencing was peripheral blood, taken on day 0 of AZD1222 vaccination. The bases are TGTGCCAGCAGGGCACAGGGGAGCAATCAGCCCCAGCATTTT. It specifies CASRAQGSNQPQHF. Beyond the CDR3, the reference TRBV7-6 and TRBJ1-5 genes provide the residues; the full variable domain reads: GAGVSQSPRYKVTKRGQDVALRCDPISGHVSLYWYRQALGQGPEFLTYFNYEAQQDKSGLPNDRFSAERPEGSISTLTIQRTEQRDSAMYRCASRAQGSNQPQHFGDGTRLSIL.